The 2 T cell receptor beta chains reported below all come from one sample, sequenced in a study of T cells in Graves' hyperthyroidism and ophthalmopathy. Amplification yielded TCR beta CDR3 regions, with RNA transcripts as the source. RT-PCR in the first round (using the HTBI primer set) targeted the TCR CDR3. TCRdb re-analysed the multiplex PCR reads in MiXCR, keeping a single row per CDR3 protein. The repertoire holds approximately 400,000 distinct CDR3 sequences, 15% to 17% seen once, with approximately 7.5% in the top ten. Sequencing used blood. These receptors all come from a woman aged 18-29 years with Graves' hyperthyroidism.

This rearrangement joins TRBV9 to TRBJ1-2; 10 nucleotides agree with TRBD1. V lost 5 bases to trimming and J lost 13 bases; unmatched junction nucleotides: 14. Germline CDR1 reads SGDLS; CDR2 reads YYNGEE. The CDR3 is 14 amino acids. CDR3 loop: CASSGVGQGEICTF. CDR3 bases: TGTGCCAGCAGTGGGGTCGGACAGGGGGAGATATGCACCTTC.

In its sample, this clonotype was seen many times. V is TRBV5-8 and J is TRBJ1-2; D not resolved. The length of the CDR3 is 14 residues. The germline V gene has CDR1 SGHTS and CDR2 YDEGEE. Trimming took 0 bases from V and 5 from J, leaving 11 bases between them. CDR3 sequence: CASSLGTSAYGYTF. The DNA of the CDR3 is TGTGCCAGCAGCTTGGGGACGTCGGCTTATGGCTACACCTTC. The full variable domain, in which reference TRBV5-8 and TRBJ1-2 provide the parts outside the CDR3, is EAGVTQSPTHLIKTRGQQATLRCSPISGHTSVYWYQQALGLGLQFLLWYDEGEERNRGNFPPRFSGRQFPNYSSELNVNALELEDSALYLCASSLGTSAYGYTFGSGTRLTVV.